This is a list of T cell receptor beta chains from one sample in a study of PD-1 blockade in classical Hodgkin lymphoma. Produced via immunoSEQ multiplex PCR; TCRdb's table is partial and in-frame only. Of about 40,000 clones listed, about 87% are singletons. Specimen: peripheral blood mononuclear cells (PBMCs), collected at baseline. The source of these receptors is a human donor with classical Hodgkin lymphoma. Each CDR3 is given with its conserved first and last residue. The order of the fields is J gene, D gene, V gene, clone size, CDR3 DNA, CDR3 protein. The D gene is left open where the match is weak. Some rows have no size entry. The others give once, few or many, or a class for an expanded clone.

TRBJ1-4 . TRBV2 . TGTGCCAGCAGTGAAGATGGCAGTGCAACTAATGAAAAACTGTTTTTT CASSEDGSATNEKLFF
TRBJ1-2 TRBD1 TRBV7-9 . TGTGCCAGCATTCAATTAGGACAGGAAGGTTATGGCTACACCTTC CASIQLGQEGYGYTF
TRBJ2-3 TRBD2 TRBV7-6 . TGTGCCAGCAGCCCCGTCTCTAGCGGGGGTACAGATACGCAGTATTTT CASSPVSSGGTDTQYF
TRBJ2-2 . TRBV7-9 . TGTGCCAGCAGCTTAGCCACCGGGGAGCTGTTTTTT CASSLATGELFF
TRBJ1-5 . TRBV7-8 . TGTGCCAGCAGCTTAGCGCTGGGGGCTCAGCCCCAGCATTTT CASSLALGAQPQHF
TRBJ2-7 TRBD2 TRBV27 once TGTGCCAGCAGTTCCCGCCTGGCGGGGGGCTCCTACGAGCAGTACTTC CASSSRLAGGSYEQYF
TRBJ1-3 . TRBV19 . TGTGCCAGTACCAGGTTTACCGACTCTGGAAACACCATATATTTT CASTRFTDSGNTIYF
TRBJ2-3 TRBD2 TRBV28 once TGTGCCAGCAGCCGGGAGGTTCCCACAGATACGCAGTATTTT CASSREVPTDTQYF
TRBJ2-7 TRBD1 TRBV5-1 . TGCGCCAGCAGCCCGGGACAGGGGTACCACGAGCAGTACTTC CASSPGQGYHEQYF
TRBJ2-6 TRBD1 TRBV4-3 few TGCGCCAGCAGTTTTTGGACAGGGGGCTTTGGGGCCAACGTCCTGACTTTC CASSFWTGGFGANVLTF
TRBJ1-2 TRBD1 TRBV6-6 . TGTGCCAGCAGTTACTCGGGCAGGGGGTTTATCTATGGCTACACCTTC CASSYSGRGFIYGYTF
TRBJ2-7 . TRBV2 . TGTGCCAGCAGCTTGGTGGGACGGCACTACGAGCAGTACTTC CASSLVGRHYEQYF
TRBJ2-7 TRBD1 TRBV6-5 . TGTGCCAGCACTAGGGGACAGGGGGAAACCTACGAGCAGTACTTC CASTRGQGETYEQYF
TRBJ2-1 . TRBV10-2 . TGCGCCAGCACCTTAACTGAGAATGAGCAGTTCTTC CASTLTENEQFF
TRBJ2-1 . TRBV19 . TGTGCCAGTAGTATCTCCCCCGAGAATGAGCAGTTCTTC CASSISPENEQFF
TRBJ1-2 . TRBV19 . TGTGCCAGTAGTTCTTCAGTTAACTATGGCTACACCTTC CASSSSVNYGYTF
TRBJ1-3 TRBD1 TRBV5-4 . TGTGCCAGCAGCTACCCCCGGGGACAGGGGGGAAACACCATATATTTT CASSYPRGQGGNTIYF
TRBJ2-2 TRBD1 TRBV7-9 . TGTGCCAGCAGCGGACGGACAGGGCTACTGTTTTTT CASSGRTGLLFF
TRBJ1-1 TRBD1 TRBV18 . TGTGCCAGCTCACCGCCAGGGGGCCTCTTGAACACTGAAGCTTTCTTT CASSPPGGLLNTEAFF
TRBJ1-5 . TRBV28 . TGTGCCAGCAGTACACTGGGGGATAGCAATCAGCCCCAGCATTTT CASSTLGDSNQPQHF
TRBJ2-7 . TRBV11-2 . TGTGCCAGCATCTCCGTGGGGGCTGGCGAGCAGTACTTC CASISVGAGEQYF
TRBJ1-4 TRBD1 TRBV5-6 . TGTGCCAGCAGCCCGGACAGGGGTGGACAAAAACTGTTTTTT CASSPDRGGQKLFF